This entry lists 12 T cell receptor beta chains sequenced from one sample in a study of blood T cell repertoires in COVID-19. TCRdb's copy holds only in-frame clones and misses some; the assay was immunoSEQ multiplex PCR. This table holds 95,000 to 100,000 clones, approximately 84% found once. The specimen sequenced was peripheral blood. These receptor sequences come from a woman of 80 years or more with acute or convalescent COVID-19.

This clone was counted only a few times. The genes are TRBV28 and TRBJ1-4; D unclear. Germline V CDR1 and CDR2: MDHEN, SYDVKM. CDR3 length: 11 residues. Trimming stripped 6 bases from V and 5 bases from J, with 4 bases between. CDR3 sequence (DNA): TGTGCCAGCAGGAGAAATGAAAAACTGTTTTTT. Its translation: CASRRNEKLFF.

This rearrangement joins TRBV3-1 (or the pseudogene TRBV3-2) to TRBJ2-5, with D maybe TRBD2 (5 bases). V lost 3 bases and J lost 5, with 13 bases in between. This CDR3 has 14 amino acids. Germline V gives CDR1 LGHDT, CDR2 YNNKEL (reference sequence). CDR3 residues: CASSQGSRGETQYF. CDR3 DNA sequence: TGTGCCAGCAGCCAGGGGAGTAGAGGCGAGACCCAGTACTTC.

The DNA for the CDR3 is TGTGCCAGCAGCTTGGGGCGTACAGGGGTTGATTCTGGGGCCAACGTCCTGACTTTC. Translation: CASSLGRTGVDSGANVLTF. The rearrangement joins TRBV5-4 to TRBJ2-6; the match to TRBD1 covers 7 bases. Trimming cost V 0 bases and J 1 base; bases outside gene matches: 10. Germline V gives CDR1 SGHNT, CDR2 YYREEE (reference sequence). CDR3 size: 19 residues.

Written as DNA, the CDR3 is TGTGCCAGCAGCTTACAGGCCCTCCCCGACGAGCAGTACGTC. It translates to CASSLQALPDEQYV. J is TRBJ2-7 and V is TRBV7-8, with unresolved D. The germline V and J ends were trimmed by 2 bases and 5 bases, with 13 bases remaining between them. The CDR3 extends over 14 amino acids. Germline CDR1 SGHVS, CDR2 FQNEAQ.

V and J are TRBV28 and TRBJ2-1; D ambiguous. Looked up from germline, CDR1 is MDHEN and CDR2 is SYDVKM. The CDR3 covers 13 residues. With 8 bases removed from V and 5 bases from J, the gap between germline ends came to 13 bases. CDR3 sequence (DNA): TGTGCCAGCCGTTCCTCCCAGGACAATGAGCAGTTCTTC. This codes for CASRSSQDNEQFF.

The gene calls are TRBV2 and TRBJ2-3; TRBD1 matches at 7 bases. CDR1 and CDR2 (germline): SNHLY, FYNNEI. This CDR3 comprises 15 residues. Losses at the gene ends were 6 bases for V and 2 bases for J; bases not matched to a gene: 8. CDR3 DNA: TGTGCCAGCAGCAAGGACAGGCGGCTCACAGATACGCAGTATTTT. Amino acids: CASSKDRRLTDTQYF.

CDR3 sequence (DNA): TGTGCCAGCAGTGCCGTGGGACAGGGGATCATTGATGATGGCTACACCTTC. This encodes CASSAVGQGIIDDGYTF. The chain is built from TRBV6-1 and TRBJ1-2; 10 nucleotides line up with TRBD1. V gave up 4 bases and J gave up 6 bases; unmatched junction bases: 14. The CDR3 runs to 17 residues. Germline-derived CDR1 and CDR2 are MNHNS and SASEGT.

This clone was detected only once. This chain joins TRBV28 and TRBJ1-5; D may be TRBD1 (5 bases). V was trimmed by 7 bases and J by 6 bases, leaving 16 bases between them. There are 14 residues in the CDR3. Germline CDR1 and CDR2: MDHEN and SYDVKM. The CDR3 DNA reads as TGTGCCAGCACCCCCGGGGGTAGGGGTCAGCCCCAGCATTTT. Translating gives CASTPGGRGQPQHF.

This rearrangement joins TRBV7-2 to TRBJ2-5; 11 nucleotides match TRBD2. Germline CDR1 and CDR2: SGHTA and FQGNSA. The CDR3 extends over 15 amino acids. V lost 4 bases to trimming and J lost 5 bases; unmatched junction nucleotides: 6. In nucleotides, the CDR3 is TGTGCCAGCAGCTCCGGGACTAGCGGCCTGGAGACCCAGTACTTC. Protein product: CASSSGTSGLETQYF.

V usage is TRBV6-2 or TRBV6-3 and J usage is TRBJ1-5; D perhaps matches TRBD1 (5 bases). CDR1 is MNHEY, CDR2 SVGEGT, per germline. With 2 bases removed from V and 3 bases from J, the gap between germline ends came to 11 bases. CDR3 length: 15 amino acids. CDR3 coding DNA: TGTGCCAGCAGTTACAGTTCAGGGCTCAATCAGCCCCAGCATTTT. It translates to CASSYSSGLNQPQHF.

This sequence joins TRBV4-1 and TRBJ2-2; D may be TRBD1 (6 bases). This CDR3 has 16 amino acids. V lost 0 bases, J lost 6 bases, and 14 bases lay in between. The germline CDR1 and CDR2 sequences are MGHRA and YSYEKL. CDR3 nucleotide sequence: TGCGCCAGCAGCCAAGATGGTACAGGGTTTCCCGGGGAGCTGTTTTTT. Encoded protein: CASSQDGTGFPGELFF.

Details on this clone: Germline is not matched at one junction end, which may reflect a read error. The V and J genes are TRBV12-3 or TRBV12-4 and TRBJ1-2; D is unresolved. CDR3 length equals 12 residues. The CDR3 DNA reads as TGTGCCAGCAGTCCAACATACTACGGCTACACCTTC. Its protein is CASSPTYYGYTF.